This T cell receptor beta chain was profiled in a study of blood T cell repertoires in COVID-19. Study information: Sites across the United States, Italy and Spain contributed samples from acute and convalescent COVID-19. Sources were T cells, B-cell-depleted T cells, or PBMCs; the material itself was cDNA or gDNA.

Authors' analysis steps: Estimation of nucleated cell counts was performed using reference gene primer amplification. Clones were sequenced by immunoSEQ multiplex PCR, and TCRdb holds only the in-frame ones, with some missing. V and J calls and clone size follow that table, whereas D and trimming were derived from the DNA. The sample carries around 270,000 clones, 88% recorded once. The source is a man in his sixties who had recovered from COVID-19. Sequencing used peripheral blood.

The CDR3 region is CASSQPGQGKGNGYTF. Written as DNA, the CDR3 is TGCGCCAGCAGCCAGCCGGGACAAGGCAAAGGAAATGGCTACACCTTC. The V call is TRBV5-1, the J call TRBJ1-2; D is perhaps TRBD1 (6 bases). This CDR3 is built from 16 residues. The V end lost 4 bases, the J end lost 6 bases, and 22 bases lay between the germline ends. Germline V gene data show CDR1 as SGHRS and CDR2 as YFSETQ.